These 31 T cell receptor beta chains share one sample of origin, sequenced in a study of CXCR3-negative and CXCR3-positive naive CD8 T cells (dated by TCRdb to between 2018 and 2021). The paper's findings and limits, for the study overall: TRB CDR3s from CXCR3-positive naive cells showed higher hydrophobicity (lower Kidera factor 4), lower energy, and higher strength and volume indices than CXCR3-negative naive cells.

The instrument given in TCRdb is NextSeq 550. The Human TCR Profiling Kit (MiLaboratory) was used to make UMI-labeled 5' RACE TRB cDNA libraries. Based on TCRdb reprocessing of the reads, there is one entry per CDR3 protein sequence, and DNA is missing. The sample table gives around 84,000 distinct CDR3 sequences. The ten largest clones add up to about 0.8% of the sample. Their antigens are not known. Specimen: naive CXCR3+ CD8+ T cells from blood. The cell subset or site label, read with the paper, signifies: CD45RO-CCR7+CD27+CD95- naive CD8+ T cells expressing CXCR3 (TNR3+). The receptors shown here come from a human donor in good health. Some clones in this sample may be carry-over from other donors' samples.

V and J are TRBV6-6 and TRBJ1-4. Germline CDR1 reads MNHNY; CDR2 reads SVGAGI (reference sequence). The CDR3 contains 12 residues. CDR3 amino acids: CASMGSVEKLFF.

CDR3 in amino acids: CASSPRDSHFWTYNSPLHF. This chain connects TRBV6-5 to TRBJ1-6; checking the TCRdb D call of TRBD1 is not possible without DNA. From germline, CDR1 is MNHEY and CDR2 SVGAGI. The CDR3 totals 19 residues.

The chain combines TRBV6-5 with TRBJ2-1; TCRdb selects TRBD1, and the lack of DNA leaves this call unchecked. The CDR3 is made up of 14 amino acids. Germline CDR1 reads MNHEY; CDR2 reads SVGAGI. The CDR3 loop is CASSAGTLNNEQFF.

The chain is built from TRBV7-9 and TRBJ2-3; the TCRdb D gene call, TRBD1, has no DNA to confirm it. There are 14 residues in the CDR3. Germline loops: CDR1 SEHNR, CDR2 FQNEAQ (reference sequence). Here the CDR3 reads CASSLSGGWDTQYF.

This chain links TRBV7-9 with TRBJ2-3; no DNA is available, so the TRBD2 call from TCRdb remains unchecked. From germline, CDR1 is SEHNR and CDR2 FQNEAQ (reference sequence). There are 18 residues in the CDR3. CDR3 region: CASSQGLAGAFLTDTQYF. Full variable domain (missing parts from reference TRBV7-9 and TRBJ2-3): DTGVSQNPRHKITKRGQNVTFRCDPISEHNRLYWYRQTLGQGPEFLTYFQNEAQLEKSRLLSDRFSAERPKGSFSTLEIQRTEQGDSAMYLCASSQGLAGAFLTDTQYFGPGTRLTVL.

This sequence joins TRBV6-2 or TRBV6-3 and TRBJ2-1; TCRdb's assignment of TRBD2 cannot be checked, as there is no DNA. The CDR3 runs to 16 residues. CDR1 is MNHEY and CDR2 is SVGEGT in the germline V gene. CDR3 loop: CASSYSTSGSSNEQFF.

The chain combines TRBV6-1 with TRBJ2-5; TCRdb proposes TRBD1, but this gene call is untestable without DNA. CDR3 length: 14 amino acids. CDR1 and CDR2 from the germline V gene are MNHNS and SASEGT. The CDR3 sequence is CASSPPKDIETQYF.

This chain uses TRBV6-5 with TRBJ2-7; TCRdb names TRBD1, which stays unverified in the absence of DNA. The length of the CDR3 is 15 residues. Looked up from germline, CDR1 is MNHEY and CDR2 is SVGAGI. CDR3 in amino acids: CASSYSWTGGHEQYF.

V and J are TRBV7-8 and TRBJ2-3; TCRdb names TRBD2, which stays unverified in the absence of DNA. Per germline, CDR1 SGHVS and CDR2 FQNEAQ. This CDR3 has 21 residues. CDR3 protein: CASSLEDPGLAREAGTDTQYF.

The chain carries TRBV4-3 and TRBJ2-7. The CDR3 covers 14 residues. Germline V gene data show CDR1 as LGHNA and CDR2 as YSLEER. CDR3: CASSPADGSYEQYF.

This chain uses TRBV15 with TRBJ2-1. The CDR3 is 13 amino acids. Germline CDR1 and CDR2: LNHNV and YYDKDF (reference sequence). CDR3 protein: CATSGDTYNEQFF.

This chain uses TRBV29-1 with TRBJ2-1; TCRdb's D call, TRBD1, is unchecked because there is no DNA. CDR1 is SQVTM, CDR2 ANQGSEA, per germline. The CDR3 extends over 14 amino acids. The CDR3 here is CSATPGQVYNEQFF.

The chain carries TRBV28 and TRBJ2-2; TCRdb gives TRBD1 as the D gene, but with no DNA this cannot be confirmed. This CDR3 has 16 residues. Germline V gives CDR1 MDHEN, CDR2 SYDVKM. CDR3 protein: CASSKGAGKLTGELFF. Full variable domain (rest looked up from reference TRBV28 and TRBJ2-2): DVKVTQSSRYLVKRTGEKVFLECVQDMDHENMFWYRQDPGLGLRLIYFSYDVKMKEKGDIPEGYSVSREKKERFSLILESASTNQTSMYLCASSKGAGKLTGELFFGEGSRLTVL.

The V gene is TRBV7-6, the J gene TRBJ1-1; the TCRdb call, TRBD1, lacks DNA for checking. The CDR3 length is 12 residues. Germline lookup yields CDR1 SGHVS and CDR2 FNYEAQ. CDR3 in amino acids: CASSDRGSEAFF.

The chain carries TRBV28 and TRBJ1-1; as DNA is missing, the TRBD1 call by TCRdb cannot be tested. Germline V gives CDR1 MDHEN, CDR2 SYDVKM. The CDR3 covers 14 residues. The CDR3 region is CASSGETGNTEAFF.

This chain uses TRBV12-3 or TRBV12-4 with TRBJ2-1. The CDR3 consists of 15 residues. The CDR3: CASTLDGSSYNEQFF.

This sequence joins TRBV20-1 and TRBJ2-1; TCRdb's assignment of TRBD1 cannot be checked, as there is no DNA. The CDR3 is made up of 13 amino acids. Germline V lookup: CDR1 DFQATT, CDR2 SNEGSKA (reference sequence). The chain's CDR3 is CSASSGSYNEQFF.

The CDR3 sequence: CASSQQGSTDTQYF. The chain uses TRBV28 and TRBJ2-3; checking the TCRdb D call of TRBD1 is not possible without DNA. The V gene's germline CDR1 is MDHEN and CDR2 SYDVKM. The length of the CDR3 is 14 residues.

The chain uses TRBV11-2 and TRBJ2-5; TCRdb outputs TRBD2, but without DNA this stays unchecked. CDR3 length equals 16 residues. Germline V gene data show CDR1 as SGHAT and CDR2 as FQNNGV. This CDR3 is CASSLDQWDSSETQYF. Full variable domain (missing parts from reference TRBV11-2 and TRBJ2-5): EAGVAQSPRYKIIEKRQSVAFWCNPISGHATLYWYQQILGQGPKLLIQFQNNGVVDDSQLPKDRFSAERLKGVDSTLKIQPAKLEDSAVYLCASSLDQWDSSETQYFGPGTRLLVL.

The chain couples TRBV5-1 to TRBJ2-7. The germline CDR1 and CDR2 sequences are SGHRS and YFSETQ. This CDR3 has 14 amino acids. This chain's CDR3 is CASSLARSSYEQYF.

The J gene is TRBJ2-1, the V gene TRBV20-1; checking the TCRdb D call of TRBD2 is not possible without DNA. In germline, CDR1 is DFQATT, CDR2 SNEGSKA (reference sequence). CDR3 length: 15 amino acids. This CDR3 reads CSAGGLAGDYNEQFF.

The chain combines TRBV12-3 or TRBV12-4 with TRBJ1-5; without DNA, the TCRdb call of TRBD1 cannot be checked. The CDR3 extends over 13 amino acids. CDR3 amino acids: CASSSTGGQPQHF.

This chain connects TRBV11-2 to TRBJ2-2; TCRdb indicates TRBD1, and absent DNA this call remains unverified. CDR3 length: 15 amino acids. Germline CDR1 is SGHAT and CDR2 is FQNNGV. The CDR3 reads CASSPPRPDTGELFF.

The rearrangement joins TRBV27 to TRBJ2-1; as DNA is missing, the TRBD2 call by TCRdb cannot be tested. In germline, CDR1 is MNHEY, CDR2 SMNVEV (reference sequence). This CDR3 contains 14 residues. CDR3: CASSLRAGEDEQFF.

This CDR3 reads CASSLPGGYEQYF. V and J are TRBV27 and TRBJ2-7; the D call from TCRdb, TRBD1, cannot be confirmed without DNA. The CDR3 length is 13 residues. Looked up from germline, CDR1 is MNHEY and CDR2 is SMNVEV (reference sequence).

V usage is TRBV12-3 or TRBV12-4 and J usage is TRBJ1-2. This CDR3 has 15 amino acids. The CDR3 is CASSPQGLSGYGYTF.

The V gene is TRBV20-1, the J gene TRBJ2-7; TCRdb calls TRBD2, which cannot be checked without DNA. There are 14 residues in the CDR3. Germline V CDR1 and CDR2: DFQATT, SNEGSKA (reference sequence). CDR3 sequence reads: CSATEGTQPYEQYF.

V and J are TRBV6-1 and TRBJ2-1; with no DNA, the TCRdb D assignment of TRBD1 cannot be verified. The CDR3 length is 15 residues. Germline values: CDR1 MNHNS, CDR2 SASEGT. The CDR3 reads CASSGGREVYNEQFF.

This sequence joins TRBV12-3 or TRBV12-4 and TRBJ1-5; TCRdb designates TRBD1, a call that cannot be tested without DNA. The CDR3 is made up of 12 amino acids. The CDR3 sequence is CASSTGDRAQHF.

The rearrangement uses TRBV28 and TRBJ1-2; TCRdb reports TRBD1, a call that lacks DNA to check it against. This CDR3 contains 18 residues. Germline lookup yields CDR1 MDHEN and CDR2 SYDVKM. CDR3 region: CASSFPDSTLWSLGGYTF.

V gene TRBV9 combines with J gene TRBJ2-5; absent DNA, TCRdb's TRBD2 call cannot be checked. CDR3 length equals 15 residues. Germline CDR1 and CDR2: SGDLS and YYNGEE. CDR3 region: CASSVGPAGQETQYF.